This T cell receptor beta chain was found in a study of blood T cells in healthy people across ages. Study results and limitations: Unknown CMV status may confound age-related changes in expanded clones. Age brought a roughly linear fall in TCR beta diversity measured per million T cells.

Through a sample-barcoded 5' primer and a J-beta primer mix, a second PCR was run for roughly 6 to 11 cycles. Researchers report that a template-switch adaptor with 12 random nucleotides tagged each cDNA molecule. TCRdb itself ran the 5' RACE reads through MiXCR, one entry per CDR3 protein. The sample carries roughly 800,000 distinct CDR3 sequences, 20% to 30% recorded once. V lost 3 bases to trimming and J lost 0 bases; unmatched junction nucleotides: 13. The CDR3 runs to 19 residues. In germline, CDR1 is SGHRS, CDR2 YFSETQ. This clonotype was found a few times. As yet, its antigen is unknown. This sample also belongs to another study, concerning T cells of mothers and their children.

Specimen: blood. V gene TRBV5-1 combines with J gene TRBJ1-1; 11 nucleotides agree with TRBD1. This receptor was obtained from a boy under 18 in good health. The CDR3 coding sequence is TGCGCCAGCAGCTCGGAGGGGACAGGGGGTTTCGGTGTGAACACTGAAGCTTTCTTT. It translates to CASSSEGTGGFGVNTEAFF.